Listed here are 29 T cell receptor beta chains from one sample, sequenced in a study of blood T cell repertoires in COVID-19. Profiled with immunoSEQ multiplex PCR; TCRdb holds only in-frame clones, not every one. The sample holds some 140,000 clones; 91% are singletons and the top ten take under 0.6%. The sequencing input was peripheral blood. These receptor sequences come from a man between 50 and 59 years old with acute or convalescent COVID-19.

The chain employs TRBV7-9 and TRBJ2-7; D is ambiguous. The V end lost 5 bases, the J end lost 6 bases, and 20 bases lay between the germline ends. This CDR3 is 15 amino acids long. CDR1 SEHNR and CDR2 FQNEAQ come from the germline V gene (reference sequence). The chain's CDR3 is CASSRAGTKLGEQYV. In nucleotides, the CDR3 is TGTGCCAGCAGCCGCGCAGGAACGAAGCTCGGCGAGCAGTACGTC.

This sequence joins TRBV7-8 and TRBJ2-7; 8 bases match TRBD1. The germline V gene encodes CDR1 SGHVS and CDR2 FQNEAQ. This CDR3 is built from 15 residues. With 5 bases clipped from V and 6 bases from J, the junction kept 12 bases outside the gene matches. The CDR3 sequence is CASSGVGQGAGEQYV. CDR3 in DNA: TGTGCCAGCAGCGGCGTCGGGCAGGGGGCAGGCGAGCAGTACGTC.

The chain joins TRBV29-1 to TRBJ1-1; 12 nucleotides align to TRBD1. This CDR3 region has 15 residues. Germline CDR1 SQVTM, CDR2 ANQGSEA. J lost 4 bases, V lost 7 bases, and 10 bases had no gene match. The CDR3 coding sequence is TGCAGCGCCGCGGGGACAGGGGGCACCGTCACTGAAGCTTTCTTT. It yields the protein CSAAGTGGTVTEAFF.

This chain joins TRBV11-2 and TRBJ2-7; tentative D call: TRBD2 (5 bases). Trimming removed 0 bases from V and 2 bases from J, with 14 bases in between. Germline lookup yields CDR1 SGHAT and CDR2 FQNNGV. CDR3 length equals 16 residues. CDR3 amino acids: CASSLDLSGVPYEQYF. The CDR3 DNA follows: TGTGCCAGCAGCTTAGATCTCTCCGGGGTTCCCTACGAGCAGTACTTC.

The rearrangement links TRBV3-1 (or the pseudogene TRBV3-2) to TRBJ2-3, with a weak D call TRBD1 (5 bases). The V gene lost 1 base and the J gene lost 1 base, with 9 bases spanning the gap. The CDR3 is 15 residues long. The germline CDR1 and CDR2 sequences are LGHDT and YNNKEL (reference sequence). As DNA, the CDR3 is TGTGCCAGCAGCCAAGGGGGCTCTGGCACAGATACGCAGTATTTT. As protein: CASSQGGSGTDTQYF.

This clone was detected a few times. This chain uses TRBV7-8 with TRBJ1-5; the D gene is possibly TRBD1 (5 bases). Germline values: CDR1 SGHVS, CDR2 FQNEAQ. V shed 3 bases and J shed 0 bases, with 9 bases lying between them. The CDR3 extends over 15 amino acids. CDR3 protein: CASSFDSHSNQPQHF. The DNA of the CDR3 is TGTGCCAGCAGCTTCGACAGTCATAGCAATCAGCCCCAGCATTTT.

This sequence joins TRBV18 and TRBJ2-2; 7 nucleotides agree with TRBD1. J lost 7 bases, V lost 2 bases, and 10 bases had no gene match. Germline V gene lookup returns CDR1 KGHSH and CDR2 LQKENI. The CDR3 totals 16 residues. For the CDR3, the DNA is TGTGCCAGCTCACCAACTCGGGACAGTTCGATCGGGGAGCTGTTTTTT. The encoded protein is CASSPTRDSSIGELFF. Based on the CDR3 plus reference TRBV18 and TRBJ2-2, the full variable domain is NAGVMQNPRHLVRRRGQEARLRCSPMKGHSHVYWYRQLPEEGLKFMVYLQKENIIDESGMPKERFSAEFPKEGPSILRIQQVVRGDSAAYFCASSPTRDSSIGELFFGEGSRLTVL.

V gene TRBV10-3 combines with J gene TRBJ2-6, with a possible D match to TRBD1 (6 bases). The CDR3 sequence is 15 residues long. V dropped 6 bases and J dropped 2 bases, with 11 bases sitting between them. Germline loops: CDR1 ENHRY, CDR2 SYGVKD. DNA for the CDR3: TGTGCCATCAGGTCAGGGGTGGCTGGGGCCAACGTCCTGACTTTC. Amino acids: CAIRSGVAGANVLTF.

The rearrangement joins TRBV7-2 to TRBJ1-2; 7 positions agree with TRBD1. Per germline, CDR1 SGHTA and CDR2 FQGNSA. V shed 5 bases, J shed 5 bases, and the junction held 17 bases outside the gene matches. The CDR3 has 17 residues. The DNA of the CDR3 is TGTGCCAGCAGCCAAACCGGGACAGCCGACGAATTATATGGCTACACCTTC. It yields the protein CASSQTGTADELYGYTF.

The chain has TRBV19 and TRBJ1-6; 7 bases align to TRBD1. Germline lookup yields CDR1 LNHDA and CDR2 SQIVND (reference sequence). The CDR3 covers 15 residues. V lost 5 bases to trimming and J lost 3 bases; unmatched junction nucleotides: 4. DNA for the CDR3: TGTGCCAGTAGTGCCGGGACAGACTATAATTCACCCCTCCACTTT. It codes for CASSAGTDYNSPLHF.

This sequence joins TRBV2 and TRBJ2-1; 7 bases are a match to TRBD2. The length of the CDR3 is 15 residues. Germline V lookup: CDR1 SNHLY, CDR2 FYNNEI. Unmatched junction bases numbered 13, after V lost 7 bases and J lost 7 bases. The chain's CDR3 is CASIPSTRRENEQFF. For the CDR3, the DNA is TGTGCCAGCATTCCCTCCACAAGGCGGGAGAATGAGCAGTTCTTC.

The CDR3 nucleotides read TGTGCCAGCAGCAAACGACTAGCGGGATCCTACAATGAGCAGTTCTTC. It translates to CASSKRLAGSYNEQFF. This chain connects TRBV11-3 to TRBJ2-1, with 11 bases aligning to TRBD2. CDR1 SGHNT and CDR2 YENEEA come from the germline V gene. V shed 5 bases and J 1 base; nucleotides not matched to a gene: 4. This CDR3 is 16 amino acids long.

The rearrangement uses TRBV6-5 and TRBJ1-5; 8 bases line up with TRBD1. The CDR3 consists of 14 residues. Trimming cost V 6 bases and J 6 bases; bases outside gene matches: 7. From germline, CDR1 is MNHEY and CDR2 SVGAGI. CDR3 region: CASRRTGFGQPQHF. In DNA, the CDR3 is TGTGCCAGCAGGCGGACAGGGTTTGGTCAGCCCCAGCATTTT.

The chain joins TRBV7-8 to TRBJ2-2; TRBD1 matches 9 bases. The germline CDR1 and CDR2 sequences are SGHVS and FQNEAQ. This CDR3 comprises 16 residues. The J segment lost 7 bases and the V segment lost 2 bases, leaving 8 bases of the junction unmatched. The CDR3 coding sequence is TGTGCCAGCAGCTTATTCCTTCCGACAGGGGGCGGGGAGCTGTTTTTT. Its protein product is CASSLFLPTGGGELFF.

This clone appeared a single time. This chain connects TRBV18 to TRBJ1-2; D is unresolved. Germline lookup yields CDR1 KGHSH and CDR2 LQKENI. This CDR3 comprises 15 residues. Trimming pared 0 bases from V and 4 bases from J, leaving 12 bases between. The CDR3 sequence is CASSPPASGGYGYTF. The CDR3 DNA sequence: TGTGCCAGCTCACCACCAGCGTCCGGCGGCTATGGCTACACCTTC.

This chain's CDR3 is CASSHGLAAETQYF. DNA for the CDR3: TGCGCCAGCAGCCATGGACTAGCGGCAGAGACCCAGTACTTC. The chain joins TRBV4-1 to TRBJ2-5; 10 nucleotides align to TRBD2. The germline CDR1 and CDR2 sequences are MGHRA and YSYEKL. This CDR3 region has 14 residues. J gave up 4 bases and V 3 bases, and 2 bases lay outside the gene matches.

V usage is TRBV7-6 and J usage is TRBJ1-5; no clear D. The V end lost 0 bases, the J end lost 6 bases, and 9 bases lay between the germline ends. The CDR3 extends over 14 amino acids. CDR1 SGHVS and CDR2 FNYEAQ come from the germline V gene. For the CDR3, the DNA is TGTGCCAGCAGCTTAGCCGCGGGAGGTCAGCCCCAGCATTTT. Residues: CASSLAAGGQPQHF. The entire variable domain, with the rest obtained from reference TRBV7-6 and TRBJ1-5, is as follows: GAGVSQSPRYKVTKRGQDVALRCDPISGHVSLYWYRQALGQGPEFLTYFNYEAQQDKSGLPNDRFSAERPEGSISTLTIQRTEQRDSAMYRCASSLAAGGQPQHFGDGTRLSIL.

The J gene is TRBJ2-5, the V gene TRBV27, with TRBD2 identical over 11 bases. Looked up from germline, CDR1 is MNHEY and CDR2 is SMNVEV (reference sequence). The ends lost 10 bases at V and 4 bases at J; junction bases unmatched: 5. The CDR3 is 13 amino acids. CDR3 bases: TGTGCCACTTCTAGCGGGGGGCTAGAGACCCAGTACTTC. This gives the protein CATSSGGLETQYF.

CDR3 sequence (DNA): TGTGCCAGCAGTTACCCTTCGACTAGCGGGACAACCCAAGAGACCCAGTACTTC. It codes for CASSYPSTSGTTQETQYF. The chain is built from TRBV6-2 or TRBV6-3 and TRBJ2-5; 11 nucleotides align to TRBD2. After removal of 2 bases from V and 1 base from J, the junction contained 9 bases not matched to a gene. CDR1 is MNHEY, CDR2 SVGEGT, per germline. The CDR3 consists of 18 residues.

The chain combines TRBV11-3 with TRBJ2-1; possibly TRBD2 for D (6 bases). The germline gives CDR1 SGHNT, CDR2 YENEEA. V dropped 5 bases and J dropped 4 bases, with 15 bases sitting between them. This CDR3 spans 15 amino acids. CDR3 in DNA: TGTGCCAGCAGCCCCCGGCTAGCGCCATACAATGAGCAGTTCTTC. This encodes CASSPRLAPYNEQFF.

The rearrangement uses TRBV27 and TRBJ2-1; a weak D match, TRBD1 (5 bases). Trimming cost V 2 bases and J 6 bases, with 5 bases left between them. CDR1 is MNHEY and CDR2 is SMNVEV in the germline V gene (reference sequence). The CDR3 covers 12 residues. This CDR3 is CASSLTGNEQFF. CDR3 bases: TGTGCCAGCAGTTTAACAGGCAATGAGCAGTTCTTC.

The J gene is TRBJ2-3, the V gene TRBV6-5; 7 nucleotides match TRBD2. J lost 2 bases, V lost 5 bases, and 1 base had no gene match. This CDR3 comprises 13 residues. Germline V gene data show CDR1 as MNHEY and CDR2 as SVGAGI. The CDR3, as DNA: TGTGCCAGCAGTAGGGACTACACAGATACGCAGTATTTT. This gives the protein CASSRDYTDTQYF.

The chain joins TRBV6-2 or TRBV6-3 to TRBJ2-2; D is ambiguous. Germline-derived CDR1 and CDR2 are MNHEY and SVGEGT. The CDR3 has 14 residues. The V end was cut by 2 bases, the J end by 3 bases, with 7 bases between. CDR3 coding DNA: TGTGCCAGCAGTTACGAGGTTTACACCGGGGAGCTGTTTTTT. This encodes CASSYEVYTGELFF.

The chain joins TRBV19 to TRBJ1-2; TRBD1 aligns across 12 bases. With 4 bases clipped from V and 7 bases from J, the junction kept 7 bases outside the gene matches. This CDR3 is built from 15 residues. Germline V gives CDR1 LNHDA, CDR2 SQIVND (reference sequence). In DNA form, the CDR3 reads TGTGCCAGTAGTACCCCGGGACAGGGGGCAAGTGGCTACACCTTC. Protein: CASSTPGQGASGYTF. The whole variable domain, remainder taken from reference TRBV19 and TRBJ1-2, is DGGITQSPKYLFRKEGQNVTLSCEQNLNHDAMYWYRQDPGQGLRLIYYSQIVNDFQKGDIAEGYSVSREKKESFPLTVTSAQKNPTAFYLCASSTPGQGASGYTFGSGTRLTVV.

The chain carries TRBV10-1 and TRBJ1-1; the D is unclear. Trimming pared 0 bases from V and 5 bases from J, leaving 4 bases between. Germline V gene data show CDR1 as WNHNN and CDR2 as SYGVQD (reference sequence). There are 12 residues in the CDR3. The CDR3 DNA follows: TGCGCCAGCAGTGAGTCCGGGACTGAAGCTTTCTTT. Encoded protein: CASSESGTEAFF.

This sequence joins TRBV6-6 and TRBJ1-5; maybe TRBD1 (6 bases). With 2 bases removed from V and 0 bases from J, the gap between germline ends came to 11 bases. This CDR3 has 16 amino acids. Germline assignment: CDR1 MNHNY and CDR2 SVGAGI (reference sequence). CDR3 sequence: CASSYVKQGSNQPQHF. DNA for the CDR3: TGTGCCAGCAGTTACGTGAAACAGGGTAGCAATCAGCCCCAGCATTTT.

The chain employs TRBV28 and TRBJ2-1, with 11 bases aligning to TRBD2. Trimming took 6 bases from V and 7 from J; bases not matched to a gene: 11. Germline-derived CDR1 and CDR2 are MDHEN and SYDVKM. CDR3 length equals 16 residues. The CDR3 DNA follows: TGTGCCAGCAGACCCCAACTAGCGGGAGTTGGTAATGAGCAGTTCTTC. Its protein is CASRPQLAGVGNEQFF.

The chain has TRBV6-2 or TRBV6-3 and TRBJ1-5, with a tentative D call TRBD1 (6 bases). The germline CDR1 and CDR2 sequences are MNHEY and SVGEGT. The germline V and J ends were trimmed by 5 bases and 8 bases, with 13 bases remaining between them. The CDR3 extends over 13 amino acids. The CDR3 DNA reads TGTGCCAGCAGTGGAAACAGGGATAAGCCCCAGCATTTT. Translating it yields CASSGNRDKPQHF.

This clone was seen once. The rearrangement uses TRBV7-9 and TRBJ2-2; no clear D gene. The CDR3 contains 15 residues. The V end was cut by 3 bases, the J end by 0 bases, with 8 bases between. The germline V gene has CDR1 SEHNR and CDR2 FQNEAQ (reference sequence). The CDR3, as DNA: TGTGCCAGCAGCTTCGGGTGGACGAACACCGGGGAGCTGTTTTTT. Residues: CASSFGWTNTGELFF.